The T cell receptor (beta chain) described here comes from a study of Tregs in tolerant kidney transplant recipients. Findings and limits, study-wide: Changing PCR primers prevented nucleotide comparison between some patients' samples.

Related graft donors supplied nonmyeloablative bone marrow transplants, and mixed chimerism was transient. Unstimulated Tregs (CD4+CD25+CD127-) and CD4+CD25- non-Tregs were sorted from PBMCs. With respect to this clone: What it binds is unknown.

The CDR3 contains 13 residues. Trimming stripped 10 bases from V and 11 bases from J, with 18 bases between. In germline, CDR1 is SNHLY, CDR2 FYNNEI. The protocol was immunoSEQ multiplex PCR, while the TCRdb copy is restricted to in-frame clones and leaves out a portion. Among roughly 64,000 clones listed, more than 75% were seen once. The specimen was CD4+ T cells from blood (PBMCs), collected 6 months after the transplant. V gene TRBV2 combines with J gene TRBJ1-6; D gene uncertain. This sequence was found in a human patient who received a combined kidney and bone marrow transplant. Some T cells may arise from the graft donor. The CDR3 loop is CATTLRSIAPLHF. CDR3 nucleotides: TGTGCCACCACTTTGCGATCGATTGCACCCCTCCACTTT.